What follows are 30 T cell receptor beta chains derived from one specimen sequenced in a study of molecular identifiers for immune sequencing clone quantification. TCRdb re-analysed the PCR reads in MiXCR, keeping a single row per CDR3 protein. Of over 600,000 distinct CDR3 sequences listed, approximately 20% are singletons. The sample was naive CD8+ T cells from blood, with Jurkat cell RNA spiked in. Subset given: FACS-sorted CD8+CD4-CCR7+CD45RA+ naive T cells. These receptors came from a human donor in good health. Some libraries in this study had Jurkat cell RNA spiked in.

This clonotype was recorded a few times. The chain is built from TRBV6-5 and TRBJ1-6; TRBD1 aligns across 7 bases. The CDR3 covers 16 residues. Unmatched junction bases numbered 13, after V lost 7 bases and J lost 7 bases. Germline V gene sequence: CDR1 MNHEY, CDR2 SVGAGI. The CDR3 loop reads CASTAAGGYQNSPLHF. CDR3 in DNA: TGTGCCAGCACGGCAGCAGGGGGATACCAAAATTCACCCCTCCACTTT.

Of note for this clonotype: The junction and the germline gene differ at one end; a read error may be behind it. The chain joins TRBV27 to TRBJ2-2; D might be TRBD2 (5 bases). Looked up from germline, CDR1 is MNHEY and CDR2 is SMNVEV (reference sequence). This CDR3 comprises 11 residues. The CDR3 protein is CTSSGSGELFF. The CDR3 DNA reads TGTACCAGCAGCGGAAGCGGGGAGCTGTTTTTT.

Only a few counts were recorded for this clonotype. The junction and the germline gene differ at one end; a read error may be behind it. The rearrangement links TRBV5-1 to TRBJ2-7; D possibly matches TRBD1 or TRBD2 (5 bases each). CDR3 length equals 13 residues. CDR1 and CDR2 from the germline V gene are SGHRS and YFSETQ. CDR3 sequence reads: CASSLGRGYGQYF. In DNA form, the CDR3 reads TGCGCCAGCAGCTTGGGTCGGGGCTACGGGCAGTACTTC.

The V gene is TRBV5-1, the J gene TRBJ2-2, with 8 bases aligning to TRBD1. From germline, CDR1 is SGHRS and CDR2 YFSETQ. This CDR3 is built from 14 residues. V lost 4 bases, J lost 5 bases, and 4 bases stayed unmatched. DNA of the CDR3: TGCGCCAGCAGCGCGGACAGGGTGACCGGGGAGCTGTTTTTT. Translation gives CASSADRVTGELFF. Filled out from reference TRBV5-1 and TRBJ2-2, the complete variable domain reads KAGVTQTPRYLIKTRGQQVTLSCSPISGHRSVSWYQQTPGQGLQFLFEYFSETQRNKGNFPGRFSGRQFSNSRSEMNVSTLELGDSALYLCASSADRVTGELFFGEGSRLTVL.

This clonotype was recorded many times. In nucleotides, the CDR3 is TGCGCCAGCAGCCAAGAACAGGCAAGCACAGATACGCAGTATTTT. Protein: CASSQEQASTDTQYF. The chain uses TRBV4-1 and TRBJ2-3; a weak D match, TRBD1 (5 bases). There are 15 residues in the CDR3. Trimming shortened V by 0 bases and J by 0 bases, and 7 bases separated the two germline ends. In germline, CDR1 is MGHRA, CDR2 YSYEKL.

This clonotype appeared a few times. One base away lies a much larger clone, so this may be a sequencing read error. The gene calls are TRBV7-2 and TRBJ1-1; D is ambiguous. Germline-derived CDR1 and CDR2 are SGHTA and FQGNSA. The CDR3 is 12 amino acids. Trimming took 0 bases from V and 4 from J, leaving 3 bases between them. The CDR3 coding sequence is TGTGCCAGCAGCTTAGCGAGCACTGAAGCTTTCTTT. Its protein product is CASSLASTEAFF.

This clonotype was found many times. This chain links TRBV7-9 with TRBJ1-1; D is unclear. Looked up from germline, CDR1 is SEHNR and CDR2 is FQNEAQ (reference sequence). CDR3 length: 13 residues. V dropped 6 bases and J dropped 4 bases, with 12 bases sitting between them. The CDR3 nucleotides are TGTGCCAGCAGTTACACTCTGGGCACTGAAGCTTTCTTT. It encodes CASSYTLGTEAFF.

The sample holds many counts of this clonotype. The rearrangement uses TRBV5-1 and TRBJ2-2, with D uncertain. The CDR3 extends over 13 amino acids. V was cut by 2 bases and J by 5 bases, with 7 bases left in between. CDR1 and CDR2 from the germline V gene are SGHRS and YFSETQ. This CDR3 reads CASSFLSTGELFF. CDR3 sequence (DNA): TGCGCCAGCAGCTTCTTAAGTACCGGGGAGCTGTTTTTT.

This clonotype was seen ten or more times. The CDR3 DNA sequence: TGTGCCTGGAGTGTAGGTCTGCCCGGGGAGCTGTTTTTT. Protein: CAWSVGLPGELFF. This chain uses TRBV30 with TRBJ2-2; D unclear. CDR3 length equals 13 residues. V dropped 0 bases and J dropped 6 bases, with 8 bases sitting between them. Germline CDR1 is GTSNPN and CDR2 is SVGIG (reference sequence). Complete variable domain (other parts from reference TRBV30 and TRBJ2-2): SQTIHQWPATLVQPVGSPLSLECTVEGTSNPNLYWYRQAAGRGLQLLFYSVGIGQISSEVPQNLSASRPQDRQFILSSKKLLLSDSGFYLCAWSVGLPGELFFGEGSRLTVL.

Concerning this clonotype: This may stem from a read error, because a much larger clone lies one nucleotide away. The chain couples TRBV20-1 to TRBJ2-2; D is unresolved. Trimming took off 6 bases at V and 0 bases at J, with 11 bases between the two ends. This CDR3 is 14 amino acids long. Germline V CDR1 and CDR2: DFQATT, SNEGSKA (reference sequence). The CDR3: CSAPWETNTGELFF. The CDR3 DNA reads TGCAGTGCCCCCTGGGAAACGAACACCGGGGAGCTGTTTTTT.

This clonotype occurred many times. The chain joins TRBV4-3 to TRBJ1-1; D ambiguous. The ends were cut back, 3 bases at V and 4 bases at J, with 12 bases in the middle. This CDR3 is 14 amino acids long. Germline CDR1 LGHNA, CDR2 YSLEER. Written as DNA, the CDR3 is TGCGCCAGCAGCCACGACCTCGCCAGCACTGAAGCTTTCTTT. This codes for CASSHDLASTEAFF.

This clonotype has a count of ten or more. The gene calls are TRBV5-1 and TRBJ1-4; tentative D call: TRBD1 (5 bases). The CDR3 sequence is 16 residues long. Germline-derived CDR1 and CDR2 are SGHRS and YFSETQ. The germline V and J ends were trimmed by 5 bases and 4 bases, with 18 bases remaining between them. The CDR3: CASSYDRAGFNEKLFF. As DNA, the CDR3 is TGCGCCAGCAGTTATGACAGAGCGGGCTTTAATGAAAAACTGTTTTTT.

This clonotype has a count of ten or more. The rearrangement joins TRBV20-1 to TRBJ1-1; 7 bases agree with TRBD1. Trimming cost V 3 bases and J 5 bases; bases outside gene matches: 6. From germline, CDR1 is DFQATT and CDR2 SNEGSKA (reference sequence). The CDR3 length is 13 residues. CDR3 region: CSARAKTGTEAFF. The CDR3 nucleotides are TGCAGTGCTAGGGCGAAGACAGGGACTGAAGCTTTCTTT.

As concerns this clonotype: A read error may be the cause here, since a much bigger clone is one base away. The DNA for the CDR3 is TGTGCCACAGACCAAGGACTAGTCGCACAAGAGACCCAGTACTTC. Its protein is CATDQGLVAQETQYF. This chain links TRBV2 with TRBJ2-5; 7 bases line up with TRBD2. Germline V gene sequence: CDR1 SNHLY, CDR2 FYNNEI. The CDR3 is 15 residues long. Unmatched junction bases numbered 13, after V lost 10 bases and J lost 2 bases.

This clonotype has ten or more counts. V gene TRBV19 combines with J gene TRBJ2-3; TRBD2 matches 7 bases. The trim removed 6 bases at V and 4 bases at J, leaving 16 bases unmatched. The CDR3 runs to 17 residues. Germline V CDR1 and CDR2: LNHDA, SQIVND (reference sequence). The CDR3 here is CASSWTNAGEQPDTQYF. The CDR3 nucleotides are TGTGCCAGTAGCTGGACTAACGCGGGAGAGCAACCAGATACGCAGTATTTT.

This clonotype was found many times. The chain uses TRBV27 and TRBJ2-7, with 15 bases that match TRBD2. This CDR3 is 15 amino acids long. Germline V gene sequence: CDR1 MNHEY, CDR2 SMNVEV (reference sequence). The V and J ends lost 6 bases and 6 bases, in that order; junction bases with no gene match: 6. The CDR3 nucleotides read TGTGCCAGCAGCACCCCGGGACTAGCGGGAGGCGAGCAGTACTTC. Translation: CASSTPGLAGGEQYF.

This clonotype was counted only a few times. The CDR3 region is CASSYSGWNEQYF. As DNA, the CDR3 is TGTGCCAGCAGTTACTCTGGATGGAACGAGCAGTACTTC. The V gene is TRBV6-2 or TRBV6-3, the J gene TRBJ2-7, with D uncertain. This CDR3 is 13 amino acids long. Trimming took 0 bases from V and 5 from J, leaving 8 bases between them. Germline V lookup: CDR1 MNHEY, CDR2 SVGEGT.

This clonotype was detected ten times or more. The rearrangement uses TRBV20-1 and TRBJ2-5; 12 bases are shared with TRBD2. CDR1 is DFQATT and CDR2 is SNEGSKA in the germline V gene (reference sequence). There are 19 residues in the CDR3. Unmatched junction bases numbered 16, after V lost 1 base and J lost 4 bases. CDR3 in amino acids: CSARGGAASGRAGSETQYF. CDR3 sequence (DNA): TGCAGTGCTAGAGGAGGAGCGGCTAGCGGGAGGGCCGGATCAGAGACCCAGTACTTC.

This clonotype was recorded at least ten times. V is TRBV11-2 and J is TRBJ2-2; D not certain. In germline, CDR1 is SGHAT, CDR2 FQNNGV. This CDR3 has 15 amino acids. V was clipped by 0 bases and J by 4 bases, with 9 bases between them. CDR3 loop: CASSLEDGFTGELFF. DNA for the CDR3: TGTGCCAGCAGCTTAGAAGACGGATTCACCGGGGAGCTGTTTTTT.

J is TRBJ2-1 and V is TRBV6-5; D is possibly TRBD1 or TRBD2 (5 bases each). V was pared by 8 bases and J by 9 bases, with 14 bases between. The CDR3 sequence is 12 residues long. The germline gives CDR1 MNHEY, CDR2 SVGAGI. Here the CDR3 reads CASSDGASEQFF. CDR3 DNA sequence: TGTGCCAGCTCTGACGGGGCCAGTGAGCAGTTCTTC.

A few counts support this clonotype. The CDR3 DNA reads TGTGCCCTGGACGGGGCCGACGTGTACACTGAAGCTTTCTTT. Translating gives CALDGADVYTEAFF. The rearrangement uses TRBV30 and TRBJ1-1; possibly TRBD1 for D (5 bases). CDR1 is GTSNPN, CDR2 SVGIG, per germline (reference sequence). This CDR3 has 14 residues. The germline V and J ends were trimmed by 8 bases and 3 bases, with 19 bases remaining between them.

V usage is TRBV29-1 and J usage is TRBJ1-1, with TRBD1 as a possible D gene (5 bases). CDR3 length: 11 amino acids. V gave up 7 bases and J gave up 6 bases, with 12 bases separating them. Germline CDR1 SQVTM, CDR2 ANQGSEA. This CDR3 reads CSAGDSAEAFF. The CDR3 region has the DNA TGCAGCGCGGGGGACTCGGCTGAAGCTTTCTTT. Using reference TRBV29-1 and TRBJ1-1 for the parts outside the CDR3, the full variable domain is SAVISQKPSRDICQRGTSLTIQCQVDSQVTMMFWYRQQPGQSLTLIATANQGSEATYESGFVIDKFPISRPNLTFSTLTVSNMSPEDSSIYLCSAGDSAEAFFGQGTRLTVV.

Of note for this clonotype: A much bigger clone sits one base away, suggesting this may be a read error. The V call is TRBV6-5, the J call TRBJ2-2; no clear D. Germline CDR1 MNHEY, CDR2 SVGAGI. The CDR3 sequence is 14 residues long. The CDR3 nucleotides are TGTGCCTGCAGTTACGCGGCAGGCACCGGGGAGCTGTTTTTT. Protein product: CACSYAAGTGELFF.

Concerning this clonotype itself: This likely comes from a read error, as the CDR3 has no conserved phenylalanine or tryptophan at its end. The CDR3, as DNA: TGTGCCAGCAGTTATTACCGGGACAAAGAAAACGACAATGAGCAGTTCTCC. Translated, it gives CASSYYRDKENDNEQFS. This chain connects TRBV6-5 to TRBJ2-1; a possible D gene is TRBD1 (6 bases). Germline V gene data show CDR1 as MNHEY and CDR2 as SVGAGI. The CDR3 is 17 residues long. Trimming cost V 3 bases and J 5 bases, with 20 bases left between them.

This clonotype was seen ten or more times. This chain connects TRBV14 to TRBJ2-2, with D unclear. CDR3 size: 13 residues. CDR1 and CDR2 (germline): SGHDN, FVKESK. Trimming took off 2 bases at V and 4 bases at J, with 5 bases between the two ends. The chain's CDR3 is CASSQFSTGELFF. For the CDR3, the DNA is TGTGCCAGCAGCCAATTTTCCACCGGGGAGCTGTTTTTT.

Only a few counts were recorded for this clonotype. CDR3 residues: CASSHRDRSSYEQYF. The CDR3 bases are TGTGCCAGCAGCCACAGGGACAGGAGCTCCTACGAGCAGTACTTC. V and J are TRBV13 and TRBJ2-7; 8 nucleotides match TRBD1. Trimming cost V 5 bases and J 0 bases; bases outside gene matches: 6. CDR1 and CDR2 from the germline V gene are PRHDT and FYEKMQ (reference sequence). This CDR3 comprises 15 residues. The entire variable domain, with the rest obtained from reference TRBV13 and TRBJ2-7, is as follows: AAGVIQSPRHLIKEKRETATLKCYPIPRHDTVYWYQQGPGQDPQFLISFYEKMQSDKGSIPDRFSAQQFSDYHSELNMSSLELGDSALYFCASSHRDRSSYEQYFGPGTRLTVT.

Worth noting for this clonotype: The junction does not match germline at one end; this may be a read error. The chain uses TRBV30 and TRBJ2-4; D is unresolved. CDR3 length: 13 residues. Germline CDR1 and CDR2: GTSNPN and SVGIG (reference sequence). CDR3 nucleotide sequence: TGTGCCTGGAGTTGGAACACCAAAAACATTCGGTACTTC. It is translated as CAWSWNTKNIRYF.

This clonotype was recorded only once. This may stem from a read error, because a much larger clone lies one nucleotide away. No conserved phenylalanine or tryptophan is present at the end of the CDR3, so a read error is the likely explanation. The chain combines TRBV27 with TRBJ2-7, with 8 bases identical to TRBD1. V shed 4 bases and J 1 base; nucleotides not matched to a gene: 9. The CDR3 runs to 16 residues. Germline V CDR1 and CDR2: MNHEY, SMNVEV (reference sequence). The CDR3 protein is CASSSVTGVGSYEQYL. CDR3 sequence (DNA): TGTGCCAGCAGTTCCGTGACAGGGGTAGGGTCCTACGAGCAGTACCTC.

The table lists this clonotype with many counts. CDR3 coding DNA: TGTGCCAGCAGTCCAGGGGCGGGATCAACCAATTTCTACGAGCAGTACTTC. Its protein is CASSPGAGSTNFYEQYF. The J gene is TRBJ2-7, the V gene TRBV28; D is tentatively TRBD1 or TRBD2 (6 bases each). The V and J ends lost 5 bases and 3 bases respectively, with 23 bases between them. The CDR3 covers 17 residues. CDR1 is MDHEN and CDR2 is SYDVKM in the germline V gene.

This clonotype was seen many times. J is TRBJ1-3 and V is TRBV7-9; possibly TRBD1 for D (6 bases). Trimming removed 6 bases from V and 4 bases from J, with 19 bases in between. The CDR3 runs 16 residues. Germline values: CDR1 SEHNR, CDR2 FQNEAQ (reference sequence). The CDR3 is CASRGTGTLNGNTIYF. The CDR3 DNA reads as TGTGCCAGCAGGGGGACCGGGACACTGAACGGAAACACCATATATTTT.